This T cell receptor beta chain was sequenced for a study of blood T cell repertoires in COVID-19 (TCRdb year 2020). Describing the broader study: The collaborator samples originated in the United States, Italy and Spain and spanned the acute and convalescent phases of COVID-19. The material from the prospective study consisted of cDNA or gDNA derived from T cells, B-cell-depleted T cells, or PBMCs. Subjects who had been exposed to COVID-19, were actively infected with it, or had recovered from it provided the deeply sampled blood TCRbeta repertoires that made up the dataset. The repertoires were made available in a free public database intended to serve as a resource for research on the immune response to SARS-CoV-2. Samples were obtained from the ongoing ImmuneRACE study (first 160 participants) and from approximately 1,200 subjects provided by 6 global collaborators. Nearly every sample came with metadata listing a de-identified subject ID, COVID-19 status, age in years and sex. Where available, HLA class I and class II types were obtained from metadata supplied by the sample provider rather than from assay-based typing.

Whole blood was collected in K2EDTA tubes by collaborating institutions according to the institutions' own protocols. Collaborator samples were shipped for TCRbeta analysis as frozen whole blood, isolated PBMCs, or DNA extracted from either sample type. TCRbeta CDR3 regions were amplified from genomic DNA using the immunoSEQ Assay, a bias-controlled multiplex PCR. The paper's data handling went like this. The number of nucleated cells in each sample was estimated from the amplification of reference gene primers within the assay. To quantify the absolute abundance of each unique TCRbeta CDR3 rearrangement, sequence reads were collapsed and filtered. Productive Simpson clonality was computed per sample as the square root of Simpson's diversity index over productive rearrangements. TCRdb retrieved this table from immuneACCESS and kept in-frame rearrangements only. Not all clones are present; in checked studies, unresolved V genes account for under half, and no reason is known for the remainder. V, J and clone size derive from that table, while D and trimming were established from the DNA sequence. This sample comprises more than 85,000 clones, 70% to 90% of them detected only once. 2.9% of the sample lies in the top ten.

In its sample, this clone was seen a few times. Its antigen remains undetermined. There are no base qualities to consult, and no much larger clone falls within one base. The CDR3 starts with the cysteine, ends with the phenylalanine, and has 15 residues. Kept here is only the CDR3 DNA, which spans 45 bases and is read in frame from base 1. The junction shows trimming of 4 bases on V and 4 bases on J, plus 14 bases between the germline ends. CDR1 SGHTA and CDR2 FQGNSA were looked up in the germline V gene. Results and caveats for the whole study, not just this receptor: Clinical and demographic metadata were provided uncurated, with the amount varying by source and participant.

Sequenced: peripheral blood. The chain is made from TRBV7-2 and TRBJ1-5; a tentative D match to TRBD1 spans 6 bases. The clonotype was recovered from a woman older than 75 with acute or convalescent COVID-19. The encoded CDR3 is CASSSRGGANQPQHF. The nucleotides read TGTGCCAGCAGCTCAAGGGGGGGGGCAAATCAGCCCCAGCATTTT.